The clone carrying this T cell receptor (beta chain) showed up many times. Germline-derived CDR1 and CDR2 are SGHTA and FQGTGA. Trimming at V came to 5 bases and at J to 5 bases, leaving 7 bases not matched to a gene. The CDR3 length is 17 residues. MiXCR, applied by TCRdb to the 5' RACE reads, yields one record per CDR3 protein. The table includes nearly 45,000 distinct CDR3 sequences, roughly 10% detected once. The data stem from a study of early T cells in non-severe SARS-CoV-2 infection. Across the whole study: Whole-blood bulk RNA, unsorted, was sequenced, and chains were unpaired.

Sequenced material: whole blood. This TCR was sampled from an adult who was a healthcare worker with PCR-confirmed SARS-CoV-2 infection or an uninfected control (not recorded which). The V gene is TRBV7-3, the J gene TRBJ2-2, with 14 nucleotides matching TRBD2. In DNA, the CDR3 is TGTGCCAGCAGCCCGACGCGGACTAGCGGGGGGACCGGGGAGCTGTTTTTT. Translation: CASSPTRTSGGTGELFF.